The 28 T cell receptor beta chains below were found in one sample sequenced in a study of blood T cell repertoires in COVID-19. Using immunoSEQ multiplex PCR, the repertoire was profiled, and TCRdb retains in-frame clones only, with some absent. Of some 270,000 clones in the sample, around 90% were seen once. Sequencing input: PBMCs or T cells enriched from blood (not recorded which). The receptor set was obtained from a woman in her 30s with acute COVID-19.

This clone has only one observation. The chain links TRBV18 to TRBJ1-4; 8 bases line up with TRBD1. This CDR3 contains 15 residues. V shed 5 bases and J 0 bases; nucleotides not matched to a gene: 2. The germline V gene encodes CDR1 KGHSH and CDR2 LQKENI. The CDR3 region is CASSGQGATNEKLFF. The CDR3 nucleotides are TGTGCCAGCTCAGGACAGGGTGCAACTAATGAAAAACTGTTTTTT. The full variable domain, in which reference TRBV18 and TRBJ1-4 provide the parts outside the CDR3, is NAGVMQNPRHLVRRRGQEARLRCSPMKGHSHVYWYRQLPEEGLKFMVYLQKENIIDESGMPKERFSAEFPKEGPSILRIQQVVRGDSAAYFCASSGQGATNEKLFFGSGTQLSVL.

This chain connects TRBV6-1 to TRBJ2-3; 8 nucleotides align to TRBD2. Germline V gives CDR1 MNHNS, CDR2 SASEGT. The CDR3 is 15 amino acids. Trimming cost V 3 bases and J 5 bases; bases outside gene matches: 7. The CDR3 bases are TGTGCCAGCAGTGACGTGACGGGAGGGCAAGATACGCAGTATTTT. Its translation is CASSDVTGGQDTQYF.

The genes are TRBV7-9 and TRBJ2-7; 10 positions agree with TRBD2. The V gene's germline CDR1 is SEHNR and CDR2 FQNEAQ (reference sequence). J gave up 0 bases and V 1 base, and 3 bases lay outside the gene matches. The CDR3 covers 16 residues. CDR3: CASSLVPSGSSYEQYF. The CDR3 DNA reads as TGTGCCAGCAGCTTAGTGCCTAGCGGGAGCTCCTACGAGCAGTACTTC.

The CDR3 sequence is CASSGTGTAVSSYEQYF. Here the CDR3 DNA reads TGCGCCAGCAGCGGGACAGGGACAGCGGTTAGCTCCTACGAGCAGTACTTC. The chain uses TRBV10-2 and TRBJ2-7, with 9 nucleotides matching TRBD1. The CDR3 length is 17 residues. The V segment lost 6 bases and the J segment 0 bases; nucleotides outside the gene matches: 12. Germline V gene data show CDR1 as WSHSY and CDR2 as SAAADI.

This chain uses TRBV7-8 with TRBJ1-2; 8 bases map to TRBD1. From germline, CDR1 is SGHVS and CDR2 FQNEAQ. This CDR3 has 16 residues. V gave up 5 bases and J gave up 4 bases; unmatched junction bases: 12. The CDR3, as DNA: TGTGCCAGCAGCCCCGGGGTTTGGACAGGGTTCTATGGCTACACCTTC. Amino acids: CASSPGVWTGFYGYTF.

The rearrangement links TRBV28 to TRBJ1-6, with no clear D. CDR1 MDHEN and CDR2 SYDVKM come from the germline V gene. There are 14 residues in the CDR3. V was trimmed by 10 bases and J by 4 bases, leaving 14 bases between them. The CDR3 here is CATKSGSYNSPLHF. The CDR3 DNA is TGTGCCACAAAATCGGGGAGTTATAATTCACCCCTCCACTTT.

V is TRBV27 and J is TRBJ2-5; D not resolved. V was cut by 3 bases and J by 0 bases, with 8 bases left in between. The V gene's germline CDR1 is MNHEY and CDR2 SMNVEV (reference sequence). The CDR3 covers 14 residues. The CDR3 DNA sequence: TGTGCCAGCAGTTTGAACGGTCACCAAGAGACCCAGTACTTC. This translates into CASSLNGHQETQYF.

The chain couples TRBV27 to TRBJ1-1, with a weak D call TRBD1 (6 bases). CDR3 length equals 11 residues. Per the germline V gene, CDR1 is MNHEY and CDR2 is SMNVEV (reference sequence). Trimming took 8 bases from V and 7 from J, leaving 11 bases between them. The CDR3 loop is CASQGHHEAFF. The CDR3 nucleotides are TGTGCCAGCCAGGGACACCATGAAGCTTTCTTT.

The chain combines TRBV5-1 with TRBJ1-4; a possible D gene is TRBD1 (5 bases). The CDR3 contains 14 residues. From germline, CDR1 is SGHRS and CDR2 YFSETQ. The V end was cut by 7 bases, the J end by 7 bases, with 17 bases between. This CDR3 is CASRYRDLGEKLFF. The CDR3 region has the DNA TGCGCCAGCCGATACCGGGACTTGGGTGAAAAACTGTTTTTT.

This sequence joins TRBV28 and TRBJ1-2; D possibly corresponds to TRBD1 (5 bases). CDR3 length: 13 amino acids. Per the germline V gene, CDR1 is MDHEN and CDR2 is SYDVKM. Trimming took off 3 bases at V and 7 bases at J, with 12 bases between the two ends. The CDR3 nucleotides are TGTGCCAGCAGTTTTGTGCAGGGCGTTGGCTACACCTTC. Translation: CASSFVQGVGYTF.

The rearrangement joins TRBV11-3 to TRBJ2-7; TRBD1 aligns across 7 bases. Germline V CDR1 and CDR2: SGHNT, YENEEA. J was trimmed by 2 bases and V by 8 bases; bases with no gene match: 3. The CDR3 totals 12 residues. In DNA form, the CDR3 reads TGTGCCAGCTCGGGACAGACCTACGAGCAGTACTTC. This gives the protein CASSGQTYEQYF.

This sequence joins TRBV2 and TRBJ2-4, with 8 bases lining up with TRBD2. This CDR3 is built from 17 residues. The germline V gene has CDR1 SNHLY and CDR2 FYNNEI. V trimming: 8 bases; J trimming: 0 bases; junction bases outside the gene matches: 12. Written as DNA, the CDR3 is TGTGCCAGCGTTGGGGTAGCGGGGCAGATAGCCAAAAACATTCAGTACTTC. Amino acids: CASVGVAGQIAKNIQYF. Using reference TRBV2 and TRBJ2-4 for the parts outside the CDR3, the full variable domain is EPEVTQTPSHQVTQMGQEVILRCVPISNHLYFYWYRQILGQKVEFLVSFYNNEISEKSEIFDDQFSVERPDGSNFTLKIRSTKLEDSAMYFCASVGVAGQIAKNIQYFGAGTRLSVL.

The CDR3 nucleotides are TGTGCCAGCAGTGAAGCGCGCAGGGGGAGTAATGGCTACACCTTC. It codes for CASSEARRGSNGYTF. The chain employs TRBV6-1 and TRBJ1-2, with 7 nucleotides matching TRBD1. Germline V lookup: CDR1 MNHNS, CDR2 SASEGT. V lost 0 bases to trimming and J lost 6 bases; unmatched junction nucleotides: 7. This CDR3 is built from 15 residues.

This clone was counted a single time. This chain uses TRBV18 with TRBJ1-1; 7 positions match TRBD1. CDR3 length: 15 residues. In germline, CDR1 is KGHSH, CDR2 LQKENI. Trimming took 2 bases from V and 3 from J; bases not matched to a gene: 6. This chain's CDR3 is CASSPRQGGDTEAFF. The CDR3 DNA is TGTGCCAGCTCACCAAGACAGGGCGGCGACACTGAAGCTTTCTTT. Together with reference TRBV18 and TRBJ1-1, the CDR3 gives the full variable domain: NAGVMQNPRHLVRRRGQEARLRCSPMKGHSHVYWYRQLPEEGLKFMVYLQKENIIDESGMPKERFSAEFPKEGPSILRIQQVVRGDSAAYFCASSPRQGGDTEAFFGQGTRLTVV.

There are a few counts of this clone. This chain joins TRBV6-2 or TRBV6-3 and TRBJ1-1; perhaps TRBD1 as D (5 bases). Germline V gives CDR1 MNHEY, CDR2 SVGEGT. The CDR3 extends over 13 amino acids. Deletions cut 6 bases from V and 4 bases from J, with 12 bases between. The CDR3 DNA is TGTGCCAGCAGCCTGCAGGGTGCCACTGAAGCTTTCTTT. Its translation: CASSLQGATEAFF.

This clone came up a few times. This chain links TRBV6-2 or TRBV6-3 with TRBJ2-3; 10 nucleotides match TRBD1. CDR1 is MNHEY and CDR2 is SVGEGT in the germline V gene. V lost 2 bases and J lost 4; bases outside the gene matches: 6. The CDR3 has 16 amino acids. Here the CDR3 DNA reads TGTGCCAGCAGTTACGCGCCGGGACAGGGGCCAGATACGCAGTATTTT. Its protein is CASSYAPGQGPDTQYF.

This sequence joins TRBV5-8 and TRBJ2-2, with unresolved D. Per the germline V gene, CDR1 is SGHTS and CDR2 is YDEGEE. The germline V and J ends were trimmed by 7 bases and 4 bases, with 17 bases remaining between them. CDR3 length: 15 amino acids. This CDR3 reads CASSKDLGSTGELFF. CDR3 in DNA: TGTGCCAGCTCGAAAGATCTGGGCAGCACCGGGGAGCTGTTTTTT.

The V call is TRBV25-1, the J call TRBJ2-1; 13 bases match TRBD2. V was pared by 4 bases and J by 11 bases, with 5 bases of the junction left unmatched. The CDR3 spans 14 residues. The germline V gene has CDR1 MGHDK and CDR2 SYGVNS. CDR3 loop: CASSVPGTSGKQFF. In nucleotides, the CDR3 is TGTGCCAGCAGTGTTCCGGGGACTAGCGGGAAGCAGTTCTTC.

The gene calls are TRBV12-3 or TRBV12-4 and TRBJ1-5; weak D call: TRBD1 (5 bases). The CDR3 is 12 amino acids. The V gene lost 3 bases and the J gene lost 8 bases, with 8 bases spanning the gap. The CDR3: CASSLQGEPQHF. The CDR3 DNA follows: TGTGCCAGCAGTTTGCAAGGGGAGCCCCAGCATTTT.

This chain links TRBV19 with TRBJ1-2, with TRBD1 as a possible D gene (6 bases). Per germline, CDR1 LNHDA and CDR2 SQIVND (reference sequence). The CDR3 sequence is 16 residues long. Trimming shortened V by 6 bases and J by 3 bases, and 20 bases separated the two germline ends. The CDR3, as DNA: TGTGCCAGTAGAGGACAGCCACCCCAGAGGCACTATGGCTACACCTTC. Translating it yields CASRGQPPQRHYGYTF.

This chain uses TRBV27 with TRBJ2-5; D unresolved. Germline V lookup: CDR1 MNHEY, CDR2 SMNVEV (reference sequence). The CDR3 is 13 amino acids. Trimming pared 3 bases from V and 5 bases from J, leaving 10 bases between. CDR3 sequence: CASSFASWETQYF. The DNA for the CDR3 is TGTGCCAGCAGTTTCGCGTCTTGGGAGACCCAGTACTTC.

The chain uses TRBV4-1 and TRBJ1-1; 7 bases are a match to TRBD1. Germline CDR1 is MGHRA and CDR2 is YSYEKL. V dropped 1 base and J dropped 5; count of bases not matched to a gene: 13. The CDR3 spans 17 residues. The CDR3 protein is CASSQVTLRDRGTEAFF. Here the CDR3 DNA reads TGCGCCAGCAGCCAAGTAACTCTCCGGGACAGAGGAACTGAAGCTTTCTTT.

This chain joins TRBV9 and TRBJ2-3; 7 bases match TRBD2. Germline CDR1 reads SGDLS; CDR2 reads YYNGEE. The ends lost 0 bases at V and 5 bases at J; junction bases unmatched: 9. The CDR3 loop spans 16 amino acids. In DNA, the CDR3 is TGTGCCAGCAGCGTAGGGGGGAGGGCCATTGGAGATACGCAGTATTTT. Its translation is CASSVGGRAIGDTQYF.

The chain joins TRBV4-1 to TRBJ2-3; no definite D call. Looked up from germline, CDR1 is MGHRA and CDR2 is YSYEKL. The CDR3 is 16 amino acids. V was clipped by 0 bases and J by 0 bases, with 10 bases between them. CDR3 region: CASSQDLSSSTDTQYF. The CDR3 nucleotides read TGCGCCAGCAGCCAAGACCTTAGCAGTAGCACAGATACGCAGTATTTT.

DNA for the CDR3: TGTGCCAGCAGTCAGGGTAGGGGCAATCAGCCCCAGCATTTT. It encodes CASSQGRGNQPQHF. The chain couples TRBV28 to TRBJ1-5; D may be TRBD1 (5 bases). From germline, CDR1 is MDHEN and CDR2 SYDVKM. V lost 5 bases and J lost 2, with 10 bases in between. The CDR3 contains 14 residues.

The rearrangement links TRBV6-5 to TRBJ2-3; a weak D match, TRBD1 (5 bases). V lost 5 bases to trimming and J lost 0 bases, with 12 bases between them. The CDR3 covers 15 residues. CDR1 and CDR2 from the germline V gene are MNHEY and SVGAGI. The CDR3 sequence is CASSTLRTSTDTQYF. The CDR3 region has the DNA TGTGCCAGCAGTACCCTCCGGACAAGCACAGATACGCAGTATTTT.

The DNA for the CDR3 is TGTGCCAGCAGCCATCGCGGGGGGGCCTACGAGCAGTACTTC. This encodes CASSHRGGAYEQYF. The chain is built from TRBV14 and TRBJ2-7, with 9 bases matching TRBD2. From germline, CDR1 is SGHDN and CDR2 FVKESK. This CDR3 spans 14 amino acids. The V segment lost 3 bases and the J segment 2 bases; nucleotides outside the gene matches: 2. The entire variable domain, with the rest obtained from reference TRBV14 and TRBJ2-7, is as follows: EAGVTQFPSHSVIEKGQTVTLRCDPISGHDNLYWYRRVMGKEIKFLLHFVKESKQDESGMPNNRFLAERTGGTYSTLKVQPAELEDSGVYFCASSHRGGAYEQYFGPGTRLTVT.

The rearrangement links TRBV7-2 to TRBJ1-5; 8 bases map to TRBD1. Germline V gene data show CDR1 as SGHTA and CDR2 as FQGNSA. V lost 3 bases to trimming and J lost 5 bases; unmatched junction nucleotides: 6. The CDR3 spans 15 residues. The CDR3 spells CASSLSGQGYQPQHF. CDR3 coding DNA: TGTGCCAGCAGCTTGTCAGGACAGGGATATCAGCCCCAGCATTTT.